Presented here are 16 T cell receptor beta chains from one specimen sequenced in a study of blood T cell repertoires in COVID-19. Assay: immunoSEQ multiplex PCR; the TCRdb copy retains only in-frame clones and omits some. The sample contains around 250,000 clones, 70% to 90% of which appear only once. The sample was PBMCs or T cells enriched from blood (not recorded which). Receptor source: a woman in her 50s who had recovered from COVID-19.

V and J are TRBV9 and TRBJ2-3; TRBD2 aligns across 12 bases. CDR3 length: 14 amino acids. Germline assignment: CDR1 SGDLS and CDR2 YYNGEE. V lost 3 bases, J lost 6 bases, and 2 bases stayed unmatched. CDR3 loop: CASSATSGRDTQYF. CDR3 in DNA: TGTGCCAGCAGCGCTACTAGCGGGAGGGATACGCAGTATTTT.

This clone has a handful of counts. The rearrangement uses TRBV19 and TRBJ2-1; maybe TRBD2 (5 bases). In germline, CDR1 is LNHDA, CDR2 SQIVND (reference sequence). The CDR3 runs to 17 residues. V lost 3 bases and J 7 bases, leaving 22 bases between the germline ends. DNA for the CDR3: TGTGCCAGTAGTATTGGCACGGGGATGCGTCGGTATAATGAGCAGTTCTTC. It codes for CASSIGTGMRRYNEQFF.

As DNA, the CDR3 is TGTGCCAGCAGTGAAAGCTTCTACGAGCAGTACTTC. It specifies CASSESFYEQYF. The rearrangement links TRBV2 to TRBJ2-7; no clear D gene. V was clipped by 2 bases and J by 3 bases, with 5 bases between them. Germline loops: CDR1 SNHLY, CDR2 FYNNEI. There are 12 residues in the CDR3.

CDR3 DNA sequence: TGTGCCAGCAGCTTGGTGGCGGGTCTTTCAAACATTCAGTACTTC. Amino acid sequence: CASSLVAGLSNIQYF. The J gene is TRBJ2-4, the V gene TRBV5-6, with D perhaps matching TRBD2 (5 bases). This CDR3 is 15 amino acids long. Trimming took 0 bases from V and 6 from J, leaving 13 bases between them. Germline CDR1 and CDR2: SGHDT and YYEEEE.

V and J are TRBV23-1 and TRBJ1-2, with TRBD1 matching over 9 bases. TRBV23-1 falls under the ORF class, with uncertain function. CDR3 length: 17 amino acids. The junction had 11 bases not matched to a gene; V was cut back by 3 bases and J by 3 bases. CDR3: CASSHQGQGPCDYGYTF. DNA of the CDR3: TGCGCCAGCAGTCACCAGGGACAGGGCCCTTGCGACTATGGCTACACCTTC.

This clone came up once. As DNA, the CDR3 is TGTGCCAGCATGAGTCGTCTAGCGGTCTACAATGAGCAGTTCTTC. It is translated as CASMSRLAVYNEQFF. This rearrangement joins TRBV2 to TRBJ2-1, with 7 bases fitting TRBD2. This CDR3 region has 15 residues. V lost 7 bases, J lost 3 bases, and 9 bases stayed unmatched. Germline V gene sequence: CDR1 SNHLY, CDR2 FYNNEI.

This clone showed up just once. The rearrangement uses TRBV3-1 (or the pseudogene TRBV3-2) and TRBJ1-3; TRBD1 might be the D (5 bases). This CDR3 comprises 16 residues. The V and J ends lost 1 base and 2 bases respectively, with 12 bases between them. From germline, CDR1 is LGHDT and CDR2 YNNKEL (reference sequence). CDR3 bases: TGTGCCAGCAGCCAAGTTATGCAGGGCCCTGGAAACACCATATATTTT. Translating gives CASSQVMQGPGNTIYF.

V gene TRBV1 combines with J gene TRBJ1-6; the table's D call of TRBD1 was not tested on the DNA. TRBV1 is annotated as a pseudogene. The CDR3 length is 15 residues. CDR3 sequence (DNA): TGCACCAGCAGCCAAAACAGGGGGACCGGTTCACCCCTCCACTTT. It encodes CTSSQNRGTGSPLHF.

CDR3 in amino acids: CASSVLTSGRGGGELFF. The CDR3 DNA reads TGTGCCAGCAGCGTCTTGACTAGCGGGAGAGGGGGCGGGGAGCTGTTTTTT. This chain joins TRBV9 and TRBJ2-2; 12 nucleotides align to TRBD2. Germline V CDR1 and CDR2: SGDLS, YYNGEE. The trim removed 2 bases at V and 7 bases at J, leaving 9 bases unmatched. The CDR3 covers 17 residues.

The rearrangement joins TRBV3-1 (or the pseudogene TRBV3-2) to TRBJ1-4, with D tentatively TRBD1 (6 bases). This CDR3 has 15 amino acids. The V end was cut by 4 bases, the J end by 4 bases, with 13 bases between. The V gene's germline CDR1 is LGHDT and CDR2 YNNKEL (reference sequence). CDR3 in amino acids: CASSPRTVLNEKLFF. The CDR3 DNA reads TGTGCCAGCAGCCCCAGGACAGTGCTTAATGAAAAACTGTTTTTT.

The V gene is TRBV9, the J gene TRBJ1-4; weak D call: TRBD1 (5 bases). This CDR3 contains 15 residues. CDR1 SGDLS and CDR2 YYNGEE come from the germline V gene. V was cut by 3 bases and J by 5 bases, with 14 bases left in between. CDR3 amino acids: CASSESGTGNEKLFF. CDR3 DNA sequence: TGTGCCAGCAGCGAGTCGGGGACTGGGAATGAAAAACTGTTTTTT.

The chain combines TRBV16 with TRBJ1-5; 7 bases line up with TRBD1. The junction had 3 bases not matched to a gene; V was cut back by 2 bases and J by 2 bases. Per the germline V gene, CDR1 is KGHSY and CDR2 is FQNENV. The CDR3 consists of 15 residues. CDR3 nucleotide sequence: TGTGCCAGCAGCCAAGCAGACAGGGGCAATCAGCCCCAGCATTTT. Encoded protein: CASSQADRGNQPQHF.

V gene TRBV7-9 combines with J gene TRBJ2-5; a possible D gene is TRBD2 (6 bases). V lost 6 bases, J lost 10 bases, and 24 bases lay in between. The germline CDR1 and CDR2 sequences are SEHNR and FQNEAQ (reference sequence). This CDR3 spans 15 amino acids. CDR3 in amino acids: CASSDVEGPASVQYF. The CDR3 coding sequence is TGTGCCAGCAGTGATGTAGAGGGGCCAGCTAGCGTCCAGTACTTC.

This chain links TRBV29-1 with TRBJ2-3, with D possibly being TRBD2 (8 bases). This CDR3 comprises 15 residues. V was cut by 3 bases and J by 6 bases, with 19 bases left in between. Germline loops: CDR1 SQVTM, CDR2 ANQGSEA. CDR3 DNA: TGCAGCGTTGACGGGACTAGGAGGGGGCCGGATACGCAGTATTTT. Translation: CSVDGTRRGPDTQYF.

The chain employs TRBV5-1 and TRBJ2-1; 16 nucleotides line up with TRBD2. In germline, CDR1 is SGHRS, CDR2 YFSETQ. The trim removed 5 bases at V and 0 bases at J, leaving 11 bases unmatched. The CDR3 has 20 amino acids. As DNA, the CDR3 is TGCGCCAGCAGACCTCAACCGGGACTAGCGGGGGGGAGCTCCTACAATGAGCAGTTCTTC. Amino acids: CASRPQPGLAGGSSYNEQFF.

V and J are TRBV4-1 and TRBJ1-5, with a weak D call TRBD1 (6 bases). This CDR3 has 17 residues. Germline CDR1 MGHRA, CDR2 YSYEKL. The V end lost 1 base, the J end lost 6 bases, and 19 bases lay between the germline ends. CDR3 sequence: CASSQVILRGQGQPQHF. In DNA form, the CDR3 reads TGCGCCAGCAGCCAAGTAATTTTGCGGGGGCAGGGTCAGCCCCAGCATTTT.